These T cell receptor beta chains were read from a single sample in a study of technical replicates of blood from a few donors. Assay used: immunoSEQ multiplex PCR; TCRdb lists only in-frame clones, some missing. The table has tens of thousands of clones, around nine tenths seen once. Sequenced: PBMCs. The receptors here all came from a human donor in good health. Some clones in this sample may be carry-over from other donors' samples. The CDR3 runs from the conserved cysteine through the conserved F or W. The order of the fields is CDR3 protein, CDR3 DNA, clone size, D gene, V gene, J gene. The D gene is left open where the match is weak. Size is omitted from some rows. Given values are once, few, many or a class for expanded clones.

CDR3: CASSSGLGDDGYTF
DNA: TGTGCCAGCAGCTCCGGACTAGGAGACGATGGCTACACCTTC
size: NA
D: NA
V: TRBV7-9
J: TRBJ1-2

CDR3: CAGAAPAGGGETQYF
DNA: TGTGCCGGGGCGGCCCCGGCGGGGGGAGGAGAGACCCAGTACTTC
size: NA
D: TRBD2
V: TRBV7-2
J: TRBJ2-5

CDR3: CASTNGREQFF
DNA: TGTGCCAGCACCAACGGGAGGGAGCAGTTCTTC
size: NA
D: TRBD2
V: TRBV6-5
J: TRBJ2-1

CDR3: CASSSGDSALIYGYTF
DNA: TGTGCCAGCAGCTCGGGGGACAGCGCTTTAATCTATGGCTACACCTTC
size: NA
D: TRBD1
V: TRBV5-5
J: TRBJ1-2

CDR3: CSVGFRSYEQYF
DNA: TGCAGCGTTGGGTTCAGGTCCTACGAGCAGTACTTC
size: NA
D: NA
V: TRBV29-1
J: TRBJ2-7

CDR3: CASSPLSGELFF
DNA: TGTGCCAGCAGCCCCCTCTCCGGGGAGCTGTTTTTT
size: NA
D: NA
V: TRBV7-7
J: TRBJ2-2

CDR3: CASRTEGVGELFF
DNA: TGTGCCAGCAGGACAGAGGGGGTCGGGGAGCTGTTTTTT
size: NA
D: NA
V: TRBV2
J: TRBJ2-2

CDR3: CASSPGTEFYEQYF
DNA: TGTGCCAGCAGCCCCGGGACAGAGTTTTACGAGCAGTACTTC
size: NA
D: TRBD1
V: TRBV27
J: TRBJ2-7

CDR3: CAWSDRQYEQYF
DNA: TGTGCCTGGAGCGATAGACAGTACGAGCAGTACTTC
size: once
D: NA
V: TRBV30
J: TRBJ2-7

CDR3: CASSLRGEGTNYGYTF
DNA: TGTGCCAGCAGCTTACGGGGGGAGGGGACCAACTATGGCTACACCTTC
size: NA
D: NA
V: TRBV9
J: TRBJ1-2

CDR3: CATSRTRDSHEQYF
DNA: TGTGCCACCAGCAGAACCCGGGACAGCCACGAGCAGTACTTC
size: NA
D: TRBD1
V: TRBV15
J: TRBJ2-7

CDR3: CSATHTDTQYF
DNA: TGCAGTGCGACACACACAGATACGCAGTATTTT
size: NA
D: NA
V: TRBV20-1
J: TRBJ2-3

CDR3: CASSLWPSGNTIYF
DNA: TGTGCCAGCAGCTTGTGGCCCTCTGGAAACACCATATATTTT
size: NA
D: NA
V: TRBV5-5
J: TRBJ1-3

CDR3: CASRQGSNEKLFF
DNA: TGCGCCAGCCGACAGGGAAGCAATGAAAAACTGTTTTTT
size: NA
D: TRBD1
V: TRBV4-3
J: TRBJ1-4

CDR3: CSVPGQGLNTEAFF
DNA: TGCAGCGTTCCGGGACAGGGATTAAACACTGAAGCTTTCTTT
size: once
D: TRBD1
V: TRBV29-1
J: TRBJ1-1

CDR3: CASSVDIAGGVKAYNEQFF
DNA: TGTGCCAGCAGCGTAGACATAGCGGGAGGTGTAAAGGCCTACAATGAGCAGTTCTTC
size: NA
D: TRBD2
V: TRBV9
J: TRBJ2-1

CDR3: CASSPCVPGQGKTVGFHEQFF
DNA: TGCGCCAGCAGTCCCTGCGTGCCGGGACAGGGGAAGACTGTCGGTTTCCATGAGCAGTTCTTC
size: once
D: TRBD1
V: TRBV10-1
J: TRBJ2-1

CDR3: CSGRDSGGSGGYTF
DNA: TGCAGCGGCCGGGACAGTGGAGGGTCGGGTGGCTACACCTTC
size: few
D: TRBD1
V: TRBV29-1
J: TRBJ1-2

CDR3: CASSLDRGQYEQYF
DNA: TGTGCCAGCAGCTTGGACAGGGGGCAGTACGAGCAGTACTTC
size: NA
D: TRBD1
V: TRBV11-2
J: TRBJ2-7

CDR3: CASSFIPYGYTF
DNA: TGTGCCAGCAGTTTCATTCCCTATGGCTACACCTTC
size: NA
D: NA
V: TRBV28
J: TRBJ1-2

CDR3: CASSTSGTNGDTQYF
DNA: TGCGCCAGCAGCACTAGCGGGACTAACGGAGATACGCAGTATTTT
size: NA
D: TRBD2
V: TRBV5-1
J: TRBJ2-3

CDR3: CASSPASGVPDTQYF
DNA: TGTGCCAGCAGCCCCGCTAGCGGGGTCCCAGATACGCAGTATTTT
size: NA
D: TRBD2
V: TRBV13
J: TRBJ2-3

CDR3: CASSQGGGRAPGEQYF
DNA: TGCGCCAGCAGCCAAGGGGGCGGGAGGGCCCCCGGCGAGCAGTACTTC
size: NA
D: TRBD2
V: TRBV4-1
J: TRBJ2-7

CDR3: CASSRQENTEAFF
DNA: TGTGCCAGCAGTAGGCAGGAGAACACTGAAGCTTTCTTT
size: few
D: NA
V: TRBV27
J: TRBJ1-1

CDR3: CASRLSRSVGEKLFF
DNA: TGCGCCAGCAGGCTCTCACGGAGTGTTGGTGAAAAACTGTTTTTT
size: NA
D: NA
V: TRBV4-1
J: TRBJ1-4

CDR3: CASSPRDRKNIQYF
DNA: TGTGCCAGCAGCCCGCGGGACAGGAAAAACATTCAGTACTTC
size: NA
D: TRBD1
V: TRBV5-4
J: TRBJ2-4

CDR3: CASSQYIGQGEKLFF
DNA: TGTGCCAGCAGCCAATACATAGGACAGGGTGAAAAACTGTTTTTT
size: NA
D: TRBD1
V: TRBV4-2
J: TRBJ1-4

CDR3: CASSQDLGTVTGLSSYEQYF
DNA: TGCGCCAGCAGCCAAGATCTAGGGACAGTGACTGGCCTTAGCTCCTACGAGCAGTACTTC
size: NA
D: TRBD1
V: TRBV4-3
J: TRBJ2-7

CDR3: CASRPKTGGGETQYF
DNA: TGTGCCAGCAGACCGAAGACAGGGGGTGGTGAGACCCAGTACTTC
size: NA
D: TRBD1
V: TRBV27
J: TRBJ2-5

CDR3: CASSLSPGSYEQYF
DNA: TGTGCCAGCAGCCTCTCCCCCGGCTCCTACGAGCAGTACTTC
size: NA
D: NA
V: TRBV7-6
J: TRBJ2-7

CDR3: CASSLLAGGSTQYF
DNA: TGTGCCAGCAGCCTACTAGCGGGGGGTTCGACGCAGTATTTT
size: NA
D: TRBD2
V: TRBV6-5
J: TRBJ2-3

CDR3: CASSLQGTEAFF
DNA: TGCGCCAGCAGCTTACAGGGAACTGAAGCTTTCTTT
size: NA
D: NA
V: TRBV5-1
J: TRBJ1-1

CDR3: CASSERSFNQPQHF
DNA: TGCGCCAGCAGTGAGAGGAGTTTCAATCAGCCCCAGCATTTT
size: NA
D: NA
V: TRBV10-1
J: TRBJ1-5

CDR3: CASSPGGFSYNEQFF
DNA: TGTGCCAGCAGTCCCGGGGGGTTCAGCTACAATGAGCAGTTCTTC
size: NA
D: TRBD2
V: TRBV6-5
J: TRBJ2-1

CDR3: CASSLGGWGGIQYF
DNA: TGTGCCAGCAGCTTAGGCGGATGGGGAGGCATTCAGTACTTC
size: NA
D: NA
V: TRBV7-2
J: TRBJ2-4

CDR3: CASSVRGRSTGELFF
DNA: TGTGCCAGCAGCGTGCGGGGCCGATCCACCGGGGAGCTGTTTTTT
size: NA
D: NA
V: TRBV5-6
J: TRBJ2-2

CDR3: CASSVEGAGGGKTQYF
DNA: TGTGCCAGCAGCGTAGAGGGTGCCGGGGGGGGAAAGACCCAGTACTTC
size: NA
D: TRBD2
V: TRBV9
J: TRBJ2-5

CDR3: CASSKDVGLAGNEQFF
DNA: TGTGCCAGCAGCAAGGACGTGGGACTAGCGGGCAATGAGCAGTTCTTC
size: NA
D: TRBD2
V: TRBV7-2
J: TRBJ2-1

CDR3: CASSFLEGGVGELFF
DNA: TGTGCCAGCAGCTTCTTGGAAGGGGGAGTCGGGGAGCTGTTTTTT
size: few
D: NA
V: TRBV7-9
J: TRBJ2-2